Following are 6 T cell receptor beta chains from one sample sequenced in a study of T cell repertoires in cytomegalovirus infection. TCRdb re-analysed the reads in MiXCR, keeping a single row per CDR3 protein. The repertoire holds about 830,000 distinct CDR3 sequences, with around a third as singletons. No antigen has been identified for these receptors. The sample here was cultured CD8+ T cells from PBMCs, taken from culture after CMV antigen stimulation. The origin of the receptors is a human donor in good health (CMV status not recorded). Some clones in this sample may be carry-over from other donors' samples.

In this sample, this clonotype turned up a few times. The chain couples TRBV9 to TRBJ2-3; D is uncertain. CDR1 is SGDLS, CDR2 YYNGEE, per germline. Trimming removed 4 bases at V and 6 bases at J, with 9 bases between. The CDR3 consists of 12 residues. The CDR3 DNA sequence: TGTGCCAGCAGCATGATAGCCGATACGCAGTATTTT. Protein: CASSMIADTQYF.

This sequence joins TRBV19 and TRBJ1-5, with 10 bases lining up with TRBD1. This CDR3 has 15 residues. V lost 6 bases, J lost 6 bases, and 8 bases stayed unmatched. The germline CDR1 and CDR2 sequences are LNHDA and SQIVND (reference sequence). The CDR3 spells CASSFGTGDIQPQHF. The CDR3 DNA reads as TGTGCCAGTAGCTTCGGGACAGGGGACATTCAGCCCCAGCATTTT.

The V and J genes are TRBV4-1 and TRBJ1-1; D is unresolved. Trimming took off 0 bases at V and 3 bases at J, with 11 bases between the two ends. This CDR3 spans 15 amino acids. Germline V gene sequence: CDR1 MGHRA, CDR2 YSYEKL. The CDR3, as DNA: TGCGCCAGCAGCCAAGATCGGACTGGGGACACTGAAGCTTTCTTT. Translation: CASSQDRTGDTEAFF.

In its sample, this clonotype was seen a few times. CDR3 bases: TGTGCCAGCAGCACCGATACAGGGGTCAACACTGAAGCTTTCTTT. It specifies CASSTDTGVNTEAFF. The chain couples TRBV7-9 to TRBJ1-1, with 7 bases aligning to TRBD1. J gave up 2 bases and V 5 bases, and 8 bases lay outside the gene matches. Germline V lookup: CDR1 SEHNR, CDR2 FQNEAQ (reference sequence). The CDR3 sequence is 15 residues long.

This clonotype was detected only a few times. The chain combines TRBV6-1 with TRBJ2-3; 8 bases match TRBD1. Germline loops: CDR1 MNHNS, CDR2 SASEGT. V trimming: 2 bases; J trimming: 5 bases; junction bases outside the gene matches: 6. The CDR3 runs to 15 residues. This CDR3 is CASSETGQVLDTQYF. The CDR3 region has the DNA TGTGCCAGCAGTGAAACGGGACAGGTATTAGATACGCAGTATTTT.

This clonotype appeared a few times. V gene TRBV4-1 combines with J gene TRBJ1-2; the match to TRBD1 covers 7 bases. The CDR3 totals 16 residues. Trimming at V came to 0 bases and at J to 0 bases, leaving 4 bases not matched to a gene. CDR1 MGHRA and CDR2 YSYEKL come from the germline V gene. The DNA of the CDR3 is TGCGCCAGCAGCCAAGACGGCGGGACAGCTAACTATGGCTACACCTTC. This encodes CASSQDGGTANYGYTF.